The next 11 T cell receptor beta chains were all read from a single sample in a study of identifying expanded T cells in peripheral blood. TCRdb keeps only in-frame clones here, not all; method: immunoSEQ multiplex PCR. The sample records around 60,000 clones, roughly four fifths being singletons. Sequenced: blood. Receptors were obtained from a person aged 18-70 years in good health.

The chain recombines TRBV11-2 with TRBJ1-3; the match to TRBD1 covers 8 bases. The CDR3 has 18 residues. V trimming: 1 base; J trimming: 3 bases; junction bases outside the gene matches: 11. Per germline, CDR1 SGHAT and CDR2 FQNNGV. The CDR3 region is CASSLVGRGLLLGNTIYF. The CDR3, as DNA: TGTGCCAGCAGCTTAGTTGGCAGGGGGCTGCTTCTTGGAAACACCATATATTTT.

The chain links TRBV2 to TRBJ2-3, with D perhaps being TRBD1 or TRBD2 (5 bases each). Trimming shortened V by 4 bases and J by 1 base, and 15 bases separated the two germline ends. The CDR3 has 16 amino acids. Germline CDR1 is SNHLY and CDR2 is FYNNEI. DNA of the CDR3: TGTGCCAGCAGTGTTGGGGGAAAAGGGGGCACAGATACGCAGTATTTT. Translation: CASSVGGKGGTDTQYF.

The V and J genes are TRBV9 and TRBJ2-4; D is undetermined. V was clipped by 0 bases and J by 2 bases, with 12 bases between them. From germline, CDR1 is SGDLS and CDR2 YYNGEE. This CDR3 region has 16 residues. CDR3: CASSVGTMGPKNIQYF. The CDR3 DNA is TGTGCCAGCAGCGTAGGCACCATGGGCCCCAAAAACATTCAGTACTTC.

This chain uses TRBV9 with TRBJ1-5, with no clear D. The CDR3 has 17 residues. CDR1 is SGDLS, CDR2 YYNGEE, per germline. V was shortened by 2 bases and J by 4 bases, with 19 bases between the two germline ends. Written as DNA, the CDR3 is TGTGCCAGCAGCGTGTATCAGAGGGAGTCTGGGAATCAGCCCCAGCATTTT. Translated, it gives CASSVYQRESGNQPQHF.

The V gene is TRBV19, the J gene TRBJ1-1; no clear D. Germline V gives CDR1 LNHDA, CDR2 SQIVND (reference sequence). The CDR3 sequence is 12 residues long. V lost 3 bases, J lost 7 bases, and 9 bases lay in between. The CDR3 sequence: CASSIRWGEAFF. As DNA, the CDR3 is TGTGCCAGTAGTATTCGATGGGGTGAAGCTTTCTTT.

The chain uses TRBV5-5 and TRBJ1-2, with 7 positions matching TRBD1. V was pared by 0 bases and J by 0 bases, with 2 bases of the junction left unmatched. CDR1 and CDR2 from the germline V gene are SGHKS and YYEKEE (reference sequence). CDR3 length: 15 residues. The CDR3 loop is CASSLETGSNYGYTF. The CDR3 DNA sequence: TGTGCCAGCAGCTTGGAGACAGGGTCTAACTATGGCTACACCTTC.

The chain uses TRBV19 and TRBJ2-1; D is ambiguous. V was clipped by 7 bases and J by 10 bases, with 14 bases between them. Germline V gives CDR1 LNHDA, CDR2 SQIVND (reference sequence). The CDR3 has 12 residues. The CDR3 nucleotides are TGTGCCAGTAACATACTTGGTGCGGAGCAGTTCTTC. Protein sequence: CASNILGAEQFF.

Here the CDR3 reads CASRPPRGGGKYEQFF. CDR3 nucleotide sequence: TGTGCCAGCAGACCGCCGAGGGGCGGGGGGAAGTATGAGCAGTTCTTC. This chain uses TRBV7-2 with TRBJ2-1; 8 bases agree with TRBD2. The CDR3 runs 16 residues. The germline gives CDR1 SGHTA, CDR2 FQGNSA. The J segment lost 8 bases and the V segment lost 6 bases, leaving 15 bases of the junction unmatched.

The chain combines TRBV19 with TRBJ1-1, with TRBD1 identical over 11 bases. Per germline, CDR1 LNHDA and CDR2 SQIVND (reference sequence). The CDR3 is 19 amino acids. V shed 5 bases and J 5 bases; nucleotides not matched to a gene: 19. CDR3 sequence reads: CASSSRPPGQGDFGTEAFF. For the CDR3, the DNA is TGTGCCAGTAGTTCGCGCCCTCCGGGACAGGGGGATTTTGGGACTGAAGCTTTCTTT.

The chain links TRBV10-1 to TRBJ2-2; unclear D gene. V was cut by 5 bases and J by 7 bases, with 14 bases left in between. This CDR3 contains 14 residues. From germline, CDR1 is WNHNN and CDR2 SYGVQD (reference sequence). The CDR3 region is CASSPDPKYGELFF. CDR3 nucleotide sequence: TGCGCCAGCAGTCCGGACCCGAAGTACGGGGAGCTGTTTTTT.

In this sample, this clone turned up once. The chain combines TRBV7-9 with TRBJ2-1; no firm D call. This CDR3 spans 14 amino acids. V was shortened by 5 bases and J by 6 bases, with 14 bases between the two germline ends. CDR1 and CDR2 (germline): SEHNR, FQNEAQ (reference sequence). The CDR3 nucleotides are TGTGCCAGCAGCCCTCGGGCGAACCGCAATGAGCAGTTCTTC. Residues: CASSPRANRNEQFF.